One and the same sample provided the 27 T cell receptor beta chains below, sequenced in a study of post-analysis software for immune sequencing data. Findings and limits, study-wide: There were five or six TRBV segments more frequent in patients than controls, and TRBV5-6, TRBV5-1 and TRBV20-1 were among them.

Incorporated into the TCR beta cDNA libraries were unique molecular identifiers, which served to reduce PCR and sequencing biases. TCRdb re-called the PCR reads through MiXCR, storing one row per CDR3 protein. The sample holds 600,000 to 700,000 distinct CDR3 sequences; roughly three fifths are singletons and the top ten take 11%. These TCRs are of unknown antigen specificity. Sequencing was performed on blood. These receptors were obtained from a girl aged 2-10 years with multiple sclerosis.

Notes on this clonotype: Germline is not matched at one junction end, which may reflect a read error. J is TRBJ1-2 and V is TRBV12-3 or TRBV12-4; 7 bases are shared with TRBD1. The CDR3 loop spans 14 amino acids. CDR3 nucleotides: TGTGCCAGCACCCCGAGGGGACAGAACTATGGCTGCACCTTC. It codes for CASTPRGQNYGCTF.

This chain links TRBV5-1 with TRBJ2-1; TRBD1 might be the D (5 bases). The V gene lost 2 bases and the J gene lost 8 bases, with 14 bases spanning the gap. The V gene's germline CDR1 is SGHRS and CDR2 YFSETQ. The CDR3 is 14 residues long. The CDR3 DNA reads TGCGCCAGCAGCTTAAGAGCCAGGGCCGATGAGCAGTTCTTC. Translation: CASSLRARADEQFF.

V is TRBV15 and J is TRBJ2-1, with 9 bases fitting TRBD2. Germline CDR1 LNHNV, CDR2 YYDKDF (reference sequence). This CDR3 contains 16 residues. The ends lost 0 bases at V and 5 bases at J; junction bases unmatched: 5. CDR3 amino acids: CATSRDGLAGNNEQFF. The CDR3 region has the DNA TGTGCCACCAGCAGAGATGGGCTAGCGGGAAACAATGAGCAGTTCTTC. Drawing the rest from reference TRBV15 and TRBJ2-1, the complete variable domain is DAMVIQNPRYQVTQFGKPVTLSCSQTLNHNVMYWYQQKSSQAPKLLFHYYDKDFNNEADTPDNFQSRRPNTSFCFLDIRSPGLGDTAMYLCATSRDGLAGNNEQFFGPGTRLTVL.

J is TRBJ1-2 and V is TRBV4-1; perhaps TRBD1 as D (5 bases). Germline values: CDR1 MGHRA, CDR2 YSYEKL. The CDR3 loop spans 16 amino acids. V was clipped by 4 bases and J by 6 bases, with 21 bases between them. CDR3 sequence: CASSLIVTGALDGYTF. CDR3 coding DNA: TGCGCCAGCAGCCTCATAGTTACAGGCGCCCTGGATGGCTACACCTTC.

This clonotype was found a few times. The genes are TRBV5-1 and TRBJ1-2; TRBD1 matches 8 bases. Trimming removed 3 bases from V and 7 bases from J; junction bases left unmatched: 5. The CDR3 extends over 13 amino acids. Germline V gives CDR1 SGHRS, CDR2 YFSETQ. CDR3: CASSYGQGFGYTF. The CDR3 nucleotides read TGCGCCAGCAGCTACGGACAGGGTTTTGGCTACACCTTC.

This rearrangement joins TRBV5-6 to TRBJ1-2; D unclear. Per the germline V gene, CDR1 is SGHDT and CDR2 is YYEEEE. V shed 1 base and J shed 6 bases, with 16 bases lying between them. CDR3 length: 15 residues. The CDR3 sequence: CASSLIQPPLDGYTF. Here the CDR3 DNA reads TGTGCCAGCAGCTTGATTCAACCACCCCTTGATGGCTACACCTTC.

In its sample, this clonotype was seen a few times. This chain uses TRBV7-2 with TRBJ2-7; D unclear. Trimming stripped 3 bases from V and 6 bases from J, with 12 bases between. This CDR3 region has 13 residues. Per the germline V gene, CDR1 is SGHTA and CDR2 is FQGNSA. The CDR3 is CASSFSDQGEQYF. The CDR3 coding sequence is TGTGCCAGCAGCTTTTCGGACCAAGGCGAGCAGTACTTC.

The chain combines TRBV25-1 with TRBJ2-7, with D tentatively TRBD2 (7 bases). The germline CDR1 and CDR2 sequences are MGHDK and SYGVNS. The V end was cut by 3 bases, the J end by 0 bases, with 15 bases between. The CDR3 has 16 residues. CDR3: CASSESGRGHSYEQYF. The CDR3 DNA reads TGTGCCAGCAGTGAGTCAGGGCGGGGGCACTCCTACGAGCAGTACTTC.

This clonotype was picked up a small number of times. The V call is TRBV5-5, the J call TRBJ2-7; 9 nucleotides match TRBD1. After removal of 8 bases from V and 0 bases from J, the junction contained 9 bases not matched to a gene. The germline V gene encodes CDR1 SGHKS and CDR2 YYEKEE (reference sequence). This CDR3 has 15 residues. The CDR3 region has the DNA TGTGCCAGTATCTCCCTGACAGGGGGCTCCTACGAGCAGTACTTC. Protein product: CASISLTGGSYEQYF.

This clonotype appeared a few times. The V and J genes are TRBV12-3 or TRBV12-4 and TRBJ2-5, with a weak D call TRBD2 (5 bases). Trimming cost V 1 base and J 3 bases, with 6 bases left between them. This CDR3 spans 13 amino acids. This chain's CDR3 is CASSLGLKETQYF. The CDR3 nucleotides are TGTGCCAGCAGTTTAGGACTAAAAGAGACCCAGTACTTC.

This clonotype was counted a few times. The chain is built from TRBV24-1 and TRBJ1-2; perhaps TRBD1 as D (6 bases). CDR1 is KGHDR, CDR2 SFDVKD, per germline. The CDR3 totals 16 residues. The V gene lost 1 base and the J gene lost 6 bases, with 17 bases spanning the gap. This CDR3 is CATSDFPSRGADGYTF. The CDR3 bases are TGTGCCACCAGTGATTTCCCGTCTAGGGGGGCGGATGGCTACACCTTC.

The J gene is TRBJ2-4, the V gene TRBV7-2; D is uncertain. This CDR3 comprises 13 residues. From germline, CDR1 is SGHTA and CDR2 FQGNSA. V was trimmed by 2 bases and J by 6 bases, leaving 8 bases between them. CDR3 nucleotides: TGTGCCAGCAGCTTATGGCAACTAAACATTCAGTACTTC. It translates to CASSLWQLNIQYF.

The chain uses TRBV4-1 and TRBJ2-3; 7 nucleotides line up with TRBD1. CDR1 and CDR2 from the germline V gene are MGHRA and YSYEKL. This CDR3 has 13 residues. Trimming took 0 bases from V and 13 from J; bases not matched to a gene: 7. The CDR3 protein is CASSQERQGFEYF. DNA of the CDR3: TGCGCCAGCAGCCAAGAGAGACAGGGTTTTGAGTATTTT.

The chain joins TRBV4-1 to TRBJ2-7; 11 bases agree with TRBD2. CDR1 and CDR2 from the germline V gene are MGHRA and YSYEKL. The CDR3 spans 16 residues. V was pared by 3 bases and J by 0 bases, with 4 bases of the junction left unmatched. The CDR3 sequence: CASSQSGTSGSYEQYF. The CDR3 coding sequence is TGCGCCAGCAGCCAGAGTGGGACTAGCGGCTCCTACGAGCAGTACTTC.

This clonotype has a handful of counts. The rearrangement uses TRBV5-1 and TRBJ2-3, with D possibly matching TRBD2 (5 bases). The V end was cut by 4 bases, the J end by 4 bases, with 19 bases between. Germline-derived CDR1 and CDR2 are SGHRS and YFSETQ. This CDR3 has 16 amino acids. The CDR3 DNA follows: TGCGCCAGCAGCACGGGAATGTTGAGGAAGGCAGATACGCAGTATTTT. It encodes CASSTGMLRKADTQYF.

The V and J genes are TRBV7-8 and TRBJ1-2, with 7 nucleotides matching TRBD1. The J segment lost 8 bases and the V segment lost 1 base, leaving 10 bases of the junction unmatched. Germline CDR1 is SGHVS and CDR2 is FQNEAQ. This CDR3 is 15 amino acids long. CDR3 nucleotides: TGTGCCAGCAGCTTAGAAGAGAAAGGGGGCAGCGGCTACACCTTC. As protein: CASSLEEKGGSGYTF.

This clonotype turned up a few times. The chain joins TRBV12-3 or TRBV12-4 to TRBJ2-4; 12 bases are a match to TRBD2. After removal of 5 bases from V and 13 bases from J, the junction contained 9 bases not matched to a gene. The CDR3 covers 14 residues. The CDR3 nucleotides are TGTGCCAGCAGTCGGACTAGCGGGGAGGTAGTGCAGTACTTC. Its protein product is CASSRTSGEVVQYF.

The V call is TRBV3-1, the J call TRBJ2-4, with 12 bases fitting TRBD1. TRBJ2-5 matches the DNA end more closely, so the J call is doubtful. This CDR3 comprises 16 residues. Germline V gene sequence: CDR1 LGHDT, CDR2 YNNKEL (reference sequence). CDR3 in DNA: TGTGCCAGCAGCCGGGGGACAGGGGGCTTGGGAGAGACCCAGTACTTC. It codes for CASSRGTGGLGETQYF.

The chain joins TRBV5-1 to TRBJ2-1; TRBD2 matches at 7 bases. The CDR3 is made up of 15 amino acids. Germline values: CDR1 SGHRS, CDR2 YFSETQ. Germline trimming cut 1 base from V and 7 bases from J; bases unmatched to any gene: 8. For the CDR3, the DNA is TGCGCCAGCAGCTTGTCAGGGCCTAGCGGAAATGAGCAGTTCTTC. This translates into CASSLSGPSGNEQFF.

The gene calls are TRBV20-1 and TRBJ2-7; D gene unclear. The DNA end is a closer match to TRBJ2-5, so the J assignment may be wrong. Germline assignment: CDR1 DFQATT and CDR2 SNEGSKA (reference sequence). The CDR3 spans 12 residues. CDR3 sequence: CSARELGGTQYF. As DNA, the CDR3 is TGCAGTGCTAGGGAGCTGGGTGGGACCCAGTACTTC.

The CDR3 spells CASSQEGQGGQYGYTF. The DNA of the CDR3 is TGCGCCAGCAGCCAAGAAGGGCAGGGGGGGCAATATGGCTACACCTTC. This rearrangement joins TRBV4-1 to TRBJ1-2, with 7 bases that match TRBD1. The CDR3 runs 16 residues. Trimming removed 0 bases from V and 5 bases from J; junction bases left unmatched: 9. From germline, CDR1 is MGHRA and CDR2 YSYEKL.

The genes are TRBV6-6 and TRBJ1-2, with D possibly TRBD1 on 5 matching bases. The CDR3 runs 15 residues. Trimming left V 6 bases short and J 6 bases short, with 20 bases between. Germline values: CDR1 MNHNY, CDR2 SVGAGI (reference sequence). CDR3 sequence: CASSLSGTDSDGYTF. DNA of the CDR3: TGTGCCAGCAGCCTTTCCGGGACGGACTCTGATGGCTACACCTTC.

The sample holds one count of this clonotype. The chain recombines TRBV25-1 with TRBJ1-3; no definite D call. The CDR3 runs 15 residues. Germline V CDR1 and CDR2: MGHDK, SYGVNS. Trimming removed 3 bases at V and 4 bases at J, with 13 bases between. CDR3 DNA: TGTGCCAGCAGTGACCCCGGGATAGCCGGAAACACCATATATTTT. It codes for CASSDPGIAGNTIYF.

The chain combines TRBV10-3 with TRBJ2-1; no firm D call. The germline V gene encodes CDR1 ENHRY and CDR2 SYGVKD. This CDR3 has 13 amino acids. V shed 4 bases and J shed 7 bases, with 11 bases lying between them. CDR3: CAISGGLHNEQFF. The CDR3 coding sequence is TGTGCCATCAGTGGTGGTCTTCATAATGAGCAGTTCTTC.

The chain recombines TRBV5-4 with TRBJ2-1, with 12 bases lining up with TRBD2. V gave up 7 bases and J gave up 3 bases; unmatched junction bases: 8. Germline assignment: CDR1 SGHNT and CDR2 YYREEE (reference sequence). The CDR3 contains 16 residues. This chain's CDR3 is CASGRQTSGSYNEQFF. The CDR3, as DNA: TGTGCCAGCGGTCGTCAGACTAGCGGGAGCTACAATGAGCAGTTCTTC.

The V gene is TRBV4-3, the J gene TRBJ1-6; D gene unclear. The V and J ends lost 0 bases and 8 bases respectively, with 8 bases between them. CDR3 length: 14 amino acids. Germline V gene sequence: CDR1 LGHNA, CDR2 YSLEER. The CDR3 bases are TGCGCCAGCAGCCAAGATTTCGCAGATTCACCCCTCCACTTT. The encoded protein is CASSQDFADSPLHF.

This clonotype was seen just once. This chain joins TRBV20-1 and TRBJ2-5; TRBD2 matches 7 bases. The CDR3 is made up of 13 amino acids. CDR1 DFQATT and CDR2 SNEGSKA come from the germline V gene (reference sequence). With 5 bases clipped from V and 2 bases from J, the junction kept 5 bases outside the gene matches. Written as DNA, the CDR3 is TGCAGTGCTGGGACTACCCAGCAAGAGACCCAGTACTTC. Its protein is CSAGTTQQETQYF.